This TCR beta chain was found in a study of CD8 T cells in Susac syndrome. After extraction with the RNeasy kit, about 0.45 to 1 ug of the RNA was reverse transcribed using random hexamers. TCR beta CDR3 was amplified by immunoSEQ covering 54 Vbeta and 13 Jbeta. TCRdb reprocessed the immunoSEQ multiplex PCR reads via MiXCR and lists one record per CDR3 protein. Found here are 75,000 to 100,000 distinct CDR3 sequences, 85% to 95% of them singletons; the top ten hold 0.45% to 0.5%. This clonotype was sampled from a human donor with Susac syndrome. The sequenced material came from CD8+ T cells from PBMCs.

CDR3 residues: CASSQIPAAHIYEQYF. CDR3 DNA sequence: TGTGCCAGCAGCCAAATTCCAGCGGCCCACATCTACGAGCAGTACTTC. J is TRBJ2-7 and V is TRBV3-1; D is possibly TRBD2 (5 bases). CDR3 length: 16 residues. The V and J ends lost 2 bases and 3 bases respectively, with 17 bases between them. The V gene's germline CDR1 is LGHDT and CDR2 YNNKEL (reference sequence).